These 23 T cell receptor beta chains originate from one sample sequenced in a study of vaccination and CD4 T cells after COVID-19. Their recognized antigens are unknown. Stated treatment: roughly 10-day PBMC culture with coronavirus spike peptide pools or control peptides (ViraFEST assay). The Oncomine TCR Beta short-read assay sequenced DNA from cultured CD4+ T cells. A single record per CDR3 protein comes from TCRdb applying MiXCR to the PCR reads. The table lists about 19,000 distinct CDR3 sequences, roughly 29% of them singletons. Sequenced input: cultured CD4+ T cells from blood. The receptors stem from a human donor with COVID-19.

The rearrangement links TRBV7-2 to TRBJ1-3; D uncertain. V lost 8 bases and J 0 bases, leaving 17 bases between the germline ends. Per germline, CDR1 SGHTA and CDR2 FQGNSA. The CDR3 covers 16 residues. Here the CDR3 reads CASGLGPLSSGNTIYF. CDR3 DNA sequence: TGTGCCAGCGGGTTAGGCCCCCTTTCCTCTGGAAACACCATATATTTT.

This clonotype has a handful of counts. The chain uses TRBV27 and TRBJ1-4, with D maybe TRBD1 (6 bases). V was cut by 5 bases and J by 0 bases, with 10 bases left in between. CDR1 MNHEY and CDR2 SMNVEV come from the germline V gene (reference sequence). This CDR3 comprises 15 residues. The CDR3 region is CASSLRQATNEKLFF. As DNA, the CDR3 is TGTGCCAGCAGTCTAAGACAGGCAACTAATGAAAAACTGTTTTTT.

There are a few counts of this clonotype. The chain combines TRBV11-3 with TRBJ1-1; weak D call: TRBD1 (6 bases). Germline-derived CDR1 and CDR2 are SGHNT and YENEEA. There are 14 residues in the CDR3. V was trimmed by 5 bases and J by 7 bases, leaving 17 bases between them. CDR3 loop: CASSDRTARGEAFF. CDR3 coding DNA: TGTGCCAGCAGCGACCGGACAGCTCGAGGTGAAGCTTTCTTT.

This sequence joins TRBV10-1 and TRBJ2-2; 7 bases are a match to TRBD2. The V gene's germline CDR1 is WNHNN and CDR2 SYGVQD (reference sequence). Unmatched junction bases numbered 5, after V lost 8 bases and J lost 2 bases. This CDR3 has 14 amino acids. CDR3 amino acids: CASSGLSNTGELFF. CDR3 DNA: TGCGCCAGCTCGGGACTATCTAACACCGGGGAGCTGTTTTTT.

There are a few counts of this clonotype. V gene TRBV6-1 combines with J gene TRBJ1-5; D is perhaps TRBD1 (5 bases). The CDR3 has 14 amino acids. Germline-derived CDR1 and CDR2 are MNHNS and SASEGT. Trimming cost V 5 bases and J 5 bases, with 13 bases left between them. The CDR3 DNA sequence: TGTGCCAGCAGTAACGGGGCCGGATATCAGCCCCAGCATTTT. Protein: CASSNGAGYQPQHF.

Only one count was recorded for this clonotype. The CDR3 bases are TGTGCCAGCAGTTTCCCCCAGGGGGTAAACACTGAAGCTTTCTTT. Protein: CASSFPQGVNTEAFF. The V call is TRBV12-3 or TRBV12-4, the J call TRBJ1-1; 7 bases agree with TRBD1. After removal of 3 bases from V and 2 bases from J, the junction contained 6 bases not matched to a gene. The CDR3 length is 15 residues.

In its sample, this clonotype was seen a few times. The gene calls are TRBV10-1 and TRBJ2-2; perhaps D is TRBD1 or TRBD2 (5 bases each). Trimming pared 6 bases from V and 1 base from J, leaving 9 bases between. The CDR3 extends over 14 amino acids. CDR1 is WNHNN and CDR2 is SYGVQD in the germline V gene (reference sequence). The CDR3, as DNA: TGCGCCAGCAGCGGGACGGAGAACACCGGGGAGCTGTTTTTT. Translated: CASSGTENTGELFF.

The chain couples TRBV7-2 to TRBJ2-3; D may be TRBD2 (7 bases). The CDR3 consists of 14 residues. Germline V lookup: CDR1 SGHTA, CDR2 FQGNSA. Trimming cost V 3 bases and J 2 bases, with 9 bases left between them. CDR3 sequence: CASSLGGATDTQYF. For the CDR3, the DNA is TGTGCCAGCAGCTTGGGGGGGGCCACAGATACGCAGTATTTT.

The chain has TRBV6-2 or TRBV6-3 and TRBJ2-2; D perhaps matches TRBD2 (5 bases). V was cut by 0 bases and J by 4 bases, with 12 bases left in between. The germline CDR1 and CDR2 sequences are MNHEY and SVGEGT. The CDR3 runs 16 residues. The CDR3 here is CASSYSRLKGTGELFF. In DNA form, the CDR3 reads TGTGCCAGCAGTTACTCCCGACTAAAGGGCACCGGGGAGCTGTTTTTT.

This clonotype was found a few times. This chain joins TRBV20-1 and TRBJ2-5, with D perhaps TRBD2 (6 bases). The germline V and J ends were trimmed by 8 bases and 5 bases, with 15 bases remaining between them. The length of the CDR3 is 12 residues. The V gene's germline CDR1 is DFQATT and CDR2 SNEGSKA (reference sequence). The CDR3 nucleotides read TGCAGTAACCGGGACTTTGGGGAGACCCAGTACTTC. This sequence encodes CSNRDFGETQYF.

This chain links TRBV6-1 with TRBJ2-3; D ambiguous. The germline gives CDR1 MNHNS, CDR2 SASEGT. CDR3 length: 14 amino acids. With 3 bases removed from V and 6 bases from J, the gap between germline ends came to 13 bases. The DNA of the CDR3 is TGTGCCAGCAGTGATACCCACCTCAAGGATACGCAGTATTTT. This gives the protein CASSDTHLKDTQYF.

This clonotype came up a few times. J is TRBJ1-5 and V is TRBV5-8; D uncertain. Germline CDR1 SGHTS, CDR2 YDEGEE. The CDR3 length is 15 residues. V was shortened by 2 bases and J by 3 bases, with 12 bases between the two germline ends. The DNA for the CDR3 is TGTGCCAGCAGCTTAGCAGGACCTCTCAATCAGCCCCAGCATTTT. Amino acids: CASSLAGPLNQPQHF.

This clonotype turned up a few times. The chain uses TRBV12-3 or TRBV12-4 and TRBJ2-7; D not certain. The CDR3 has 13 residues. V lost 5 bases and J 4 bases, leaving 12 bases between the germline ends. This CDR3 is CASSLRVLYEQYF. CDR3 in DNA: TGTGCCAGCAGTCTTAGGGTACTATACGAGCAGTACTTC.

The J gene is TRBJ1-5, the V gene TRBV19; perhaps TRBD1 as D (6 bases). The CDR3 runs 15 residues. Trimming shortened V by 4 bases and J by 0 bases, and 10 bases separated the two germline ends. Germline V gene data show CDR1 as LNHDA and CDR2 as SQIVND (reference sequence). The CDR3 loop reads CASSNQGRSNQPQHF. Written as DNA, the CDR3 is TGTGCCAGTAGTAATCAGGGGCGTAGCAATCAGCCCCAGCATTTT.

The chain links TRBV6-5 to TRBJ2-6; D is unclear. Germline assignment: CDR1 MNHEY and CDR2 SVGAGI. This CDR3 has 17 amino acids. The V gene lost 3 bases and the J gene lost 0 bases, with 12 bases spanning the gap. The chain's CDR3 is CASSYYGTASGANVLTF. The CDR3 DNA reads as TGTGCCAGCAGTTATTATGGCACGGCCTCTGGGGCCAACGTCCTGACTTTC.

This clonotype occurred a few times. The CDR3 loop is CASSRRGNSYNEQFF. The CDR3 bases are TGTGCCAGCAGCCGTCGGGGAAACTCCTACAATGAGCAGTTCTTC. This chain joins TRBV7-9 and TRBJ2-1, with D tentatively TRBD2 (5 bases). Between the trimmed V and J ends, which lost 5 bases and 0 bases, there was a span of 11 bases. The CDR3 loop spans 15 amino acids. Germline V CDR1 and CDR2: SEHNR, FQNEAQ (reference sequence).

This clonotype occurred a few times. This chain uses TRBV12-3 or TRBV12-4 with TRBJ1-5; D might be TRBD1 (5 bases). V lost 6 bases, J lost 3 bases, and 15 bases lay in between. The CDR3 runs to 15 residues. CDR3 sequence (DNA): TGTGCCAGCAGCCCCGGGACCGCTTACAATCAGCCCCAGCATTTT. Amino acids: CASSPGTAYNQPQHF.

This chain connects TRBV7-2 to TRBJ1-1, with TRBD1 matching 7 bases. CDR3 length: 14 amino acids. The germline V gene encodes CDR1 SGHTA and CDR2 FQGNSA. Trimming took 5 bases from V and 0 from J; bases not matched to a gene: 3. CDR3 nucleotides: TGTGCCAGCAGCAGACAGGGCATGAACACTGAAGCTTTCTTT. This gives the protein CASSRQGMNTEAFF.

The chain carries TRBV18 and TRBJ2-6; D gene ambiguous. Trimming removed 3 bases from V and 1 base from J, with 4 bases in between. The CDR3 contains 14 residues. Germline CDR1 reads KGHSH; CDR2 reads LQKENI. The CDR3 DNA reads TGTGCCAGCTCACCCGAATCTGGGGCCAACGTCCTGACTTTC. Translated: CASSPESGANVLTF.

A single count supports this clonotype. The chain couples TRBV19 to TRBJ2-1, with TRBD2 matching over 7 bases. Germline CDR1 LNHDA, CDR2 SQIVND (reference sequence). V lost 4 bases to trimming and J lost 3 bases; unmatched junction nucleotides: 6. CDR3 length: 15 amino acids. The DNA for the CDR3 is TGTGCCAGTAGTAGTCGAGCGGGGTTCTACAATGAGCAGTTCTTC. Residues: CASSSRAGFYNEQFF.

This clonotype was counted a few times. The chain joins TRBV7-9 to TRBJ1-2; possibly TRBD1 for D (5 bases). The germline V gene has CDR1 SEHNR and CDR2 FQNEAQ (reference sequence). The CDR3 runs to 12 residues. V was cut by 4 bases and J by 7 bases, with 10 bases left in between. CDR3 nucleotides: TGTGCCAGCAGCTGGGGGGAGGGTGGCTACACCTTC. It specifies CASSWGEGGYTF.

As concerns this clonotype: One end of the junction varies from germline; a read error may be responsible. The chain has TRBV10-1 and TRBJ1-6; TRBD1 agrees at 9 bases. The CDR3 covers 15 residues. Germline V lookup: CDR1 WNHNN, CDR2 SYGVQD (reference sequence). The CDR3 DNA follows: TGCGCCAGCAAGCTCGCCAGGACAGGGGATTCACCCCTCTACTTT. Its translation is CASKLARTGDSPLYF.

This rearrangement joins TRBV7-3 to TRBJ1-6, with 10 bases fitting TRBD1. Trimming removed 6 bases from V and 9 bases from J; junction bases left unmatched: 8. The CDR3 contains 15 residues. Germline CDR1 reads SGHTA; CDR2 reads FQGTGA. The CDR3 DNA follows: TGTGCCAGCAGGCCCGGCCGGGACAGGGGTTCACCCCTCCACTTT. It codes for CASRPGRDRGSPLHF. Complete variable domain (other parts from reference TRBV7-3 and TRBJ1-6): GAGVSQTPSNKVTEKGKYVELRCDPISGHTALYWYRQSLGQGPEFLIYFQGTGAADDSGLPNDRFFAVRPEGSVSTLKIQRTERGDSAVYLCASRPGRDRGSPLHFGNGTRLTVT.